This is a list of T cell receptor beta chains from one sample in a study of cytomegalovirus exposure and HLA in healthy donors. The method was immunoSEQ multiplex PCR; TCRdb's version includes in-frame clones alone and lacks a portion of them. The sample table sets out 45,000 to 70,000 clones. The source material was PBMCs. These TCRs come from a young woman in good health and CMV-seropositive. CDR3s include the opening cysteine and the closing phenylalanine or tryptophan. Each record gives: J gene, V gene, D gene, CDR3 DNA, CDR3 protein. The D gene is left open where the match is weak.

J gene: TRBJ2-1; V gene: TRBV29-1; D gene: NA; CDR3 DNA: TGCAGCGTTGAGGCGGAGGCGCCTGCTGAGCAGTTCTTC; CDR3 protein: CSVEAEAPAEQFF
J gene: TRBJ1-2; V gene: TRBV11-3; D gene: TRBD1; CDR3 DNA: TGTGCCAGCAGCCGGCGCATCGGGACAGGGGGCCGGGAGAATGGCTACACCTTC; CDR3 protein: CASSRRIGTGGRENGYTF
J gene: TRBJ2-7; V gene: TRBV4-2; D gene: TRBD2; CDR3 DNA: TGTGCCAGCAGCCGGATGGGGGCTAGCGGGGTGGTGGAGCAGTACTTC; CDR3 protein: CASSRMGASGVVEQYF
J gene: TRBJ2-1; V gene: TRBV5-6; D gene: NA; CDR3 DNA: TGTGCCAGCAGCTTGGGGCACGAGCAGTTCTTC; CDR3 protein: CASSLGHEQFF
J gene: TRBJ1-5; V gene: TRBV19; D gene: NA; CDR3 DNA: TGTGCCAGTACCCAAAGGGGGTTTAGAGGCAATCAGCCCCAGCATTTT; CDR3 protein: CASTQRGFRGNQPQHF
J gene: TRBJ1-6; V gene: TRBV30; D gene: NA; CDR3 DNA: TGTGCCTGGAGTGTAGGCGGGGATTCACCCCTCCACTTT; CDR3 protein: CAWSVGGDSPLHF
J gene: TRBJ2-1; V gene: TRBV10-1; D gene: NA; CDR3 DNA: TGCGCCAGCAGTGAGCTGGCGGGCAGATACAATGAGCAGTTCTTC; CDR3 protein: CASSELAGRYNEQFF
J gene: TRBJ2-3; V gene: TRBV7-2; D gene: NA; CDR3 DNA: TGTGCCAGCAGCTTAGCGGGTCTCTCGGGATCGCAGTATTTT; CDR3 protein: CASSLAGLSGSQYF
J gene: TRBJ2-2; V gene: TRBV12-5; D gene: TRBD2; CDR3 DNA: TGTGCTAGTGGTACCGCAGCGGGGATTAACACCGGGGAGCTGTTTTTT; CDR3 protein: CASGTAAGINTGELFF
J gene: TRBJ2-3; V gene: TRBV13; D gene: NA; CDR3 DNA: TGTGCCAGCAGCTTAGGCCTCGCAGTGGGAGCGACAGATACGCAGTATTTT; CDR3 protein: CASSLGLAVGATDTQYF
J gene: TRBJ1-2; V gene: TRBV6-1; D gene: TRBD1; CDR3 DNA: TGTGCCAACACCCCGGTCGACAGGGGGAGGTATGGCTACACCTTC; CDR3 protein: CANTPVDRGRYGYTF
J gene: TRBJ2-7; V gene: TRBV6-6; D gene: NA; CDR3 DNA: TGTGCCAGCAGTTACAATGTCCCGTGGCAGGGCTACGAGCAGTACTTC; CDR3 protein: CASSYNVPWQGYEQYF
J gene: TRBJ2-7; V gene: TRBV6-5; D gene: NA; CDR3 DNA: TGTGCCAGCAGCACGCGCAGGGGAGGGTACGAGCAGTACTTC; CDR3 protein: CASSTRRGGYEQYF
J gene: TRBJ2-1; V gene: TRBV6-1; D gene: TRBD2; CDR3 DNA: TGTGCCAGCAGTGGACTAAGCGGGACCTTTGCCAGCTCCTACAATGAGCAGTTCTTC; CDR3 protein: CASSGLSGTFASSYNEQFF
J gene: TRBJ2-1; V gene: TRBV9; D gene: NA; CDR3 DNA: TGTGCCAGCAGCCCACTAAGCTCCTACAATGAGCAGTTCTTC; CDR3 protein: CASSPLSSYNEQFF
J gene: TRBJ1-3; V gene: TRBV6-1; D gene: NA; CDR3 DNA: TGTGCCAGCAGTGACCTCGGACTCAGGAACACCATATATTTT; CDR3 protein: CASSDLGLRNTIYF
J gene: TRBJ1-1; V gene: TRBV7-8; D gene: NA; CDR3 DNA: TGTGCCAGCAGCTTAGATGGCAGGGGCGCTGAAGCTTTCTTT; CDR3 protein: CASSLDGRGAEAFF
J gene: TRBJ2-1; V gene: TRBV9; D gene: TRBD2; CDR3 DNA: TGTGCCAGCAGCGATAGCGGGGTACCCTACAATGAGCAGTTCTTC; CDR3 protein: CASSDSGVPYNEQFF
J gene: TRBJ2-4; V gene: TRBV20-1; D gene: NA; CDR3 DNA: TGCAGTGCGCCCACAGGGAACATTCAGTACTTC; CDR3 protein: CSAPTGNIQYF
J gene: TRBJ2-7; V gene: TRBV4-1; D gene: NA; CDR3 DNA: TGCGCCAGCAGCCAAGATCTTTCCAGTTCCTACGAGCAGTACTTC; CDR3 protein: CASSQDLSSSYEQYF
J gene: TRBJ2-3; V gene: TRBV27; D gene: NA; CDR3 DNA: TGTGCCAGCAGTCCCGTTCGGGGCACAGATACGCAGTATTTT; CDR3 protein: CASSPVRGTDTQYF
J gene: TRBJ1-1; V gene: TRBV5-1; D gene: NA; CDR3 DNA: TGCGCCAGCAGCTCCGTTCAGGGCCCGGTAGCACGGGCTTTCTTT; CDR3 protein: CASSSVQGPVARAFF
J gene: TRBJ2-5; V gene: TRBV5-1; D gene: TRBD2; CDR3 DNA: TGCGCCAGCAGCACTGGGACTAGCGGGAGTGGTGAGACCCAGTACTTC; CDR3 protein: CASSTGTSGSGETQYF
J gene: TRBJ1-1; V gene: TRBV9; D gene: NA; CDR3 DNA: TGTGCCAGCAGCGTAGCCAGGCAGGGTCTAGCTTTCTTT; CDR3 protein: CASSVARQGLAFF